This is a list of T cell receptor beta chains from one sample in a study of response to subunit inactivated influenza vaccine. TCRdb re-called the RT-PCR reads through MiXCR, storing one row per CDR3 protein. The sample lists roughly 700,000 distinct CDR3 sequences, roughly 13% occurring once. The sample consisted of PBMCs from blood, taken 14 to 15 days before vaccination. The receptors come from a man aged 45-65 years who received an inactivated influenza vaccine. The CDR3 runs from the conserved cysteine through the conserved F or W. The D gene is left open where the match is weak. Size values are once, few and many counts, or a class for expanded clones, and some rows have none.

>TRBD2|TRBJ2-5|TRBV4-3|few
CASSQVLSGGKETQYF
TGCGCCAGCAGCCAAGTACTTAGCGGGGGAAAGGAGACCCAGTACTTC
>.|TRBJ1-3|TRBV14|.
CASSQGSSFGNTIYF
TGTGCCAGCAGCCAAGGGTCGTCGTTCGGGAACACCATATATTTT
>.|TRBJ1-1|TRBV5-1|.
CASSLRGQNTEAFF
TGCGCCAGCAGTCTCCGGGGGCAGAACACTGAAGCTTTCTTT
>.|TRBJ2-1|TRBV6-1|.
CASSEMGVEQFF
TGTGCCAGCAGTGAAATGGGGGTAGAGCAGTTCTTC
>TRBD1|TRBJ1-3|TRBV18|few
CASSPPGQAISGNTIYF
TGTGCCAGCTCACCACCGGGACAGGCGATCTCTGGAAACACCATATATTTT
>TRBD1|TRBJ1-5|TRBV16|many
CASSPRGGSNQPQHF
TGTGCCAGCAGCCCCAGGGGGGGAAGCAATCAGCCCCAGCATTTT
>.|TRBJ2-1|TRBV5-5|.
CASSFGPGAANEQFF
TGTGCCAGCAGCTTCGGTCCGGGGGCAGCCAATGAGCAGTTCTTC
>TRBD2|TRBJ2-1|TRBV29-1|.
CSVGKLAGSYNEQFF
TGCAGCGTCGGGAAATTAGCGGGGTCCTACAATGAGCAGTTCTTC
>.|TRBJ1-2|TRBV12-3/TRBV12-4|many
CASSQDSRYGYTF
TGTGCCAGCAGTCAGGACAGCCGCTATGGCTACACCTTC
>TRBD2|TRBJ2-1|TRBV7-9|.
CASSLIQRGYNEQFF
TGTGCCAGCAGCTTGATCCAGCGGGGGTACAATGAGCAGTTCTTC
>TRBD2|TRBJ2-3|TRBV20-1|.
CSAYSVGTSGYTETQYF
TGCAGTGCCTATTCGGTAGGGACTAGCGGGTACACAGAAACGCAGTATTTT
>.|TRBJ1-5|TRBV15|.
CATSRDSRTPNQPQHF
TGTGCCACCAGCAGAGATAGCAGGACGCCTAATCAGCCCCAGCATTTT
>.|TRBJ2-2|TRBV9|few
CASSVSGAFRNTGELFF
TGTGCCAGCAGCGTCTCCGGGGCATTCCGGAACACCGGGGAGCTGTTTTTT
>.|TRBJ1-5|TRBV20-1|.
CSARAGVNQPQHF
TGCAGTGCTAGAGCTGGTGTAAATCAGCCCCAGCATTTT
>.|TRBJ2-5|TRBV2|.
CASTEGTALQETQYF
TGTGCCAGCACGGAGGGCACAGCTCTCCAAGAGACCCAGTACTTC